Listed below are T cell receptor beta chains from one sample, sequenced in a study of beta chain features in type 1 diabetes. Produced via immunoSEQ multiplex PCR; TCRdb's table is partial and in-frame only. The profile shows roughly 730,000 clones, around an eighth of them singletons. The sequenced sample was naive CD4+ T cells from blood. The source is a man aged 18 to 30 with type 1 diabetes. Each CDR3 is given with its conserved first and last residue. The order of the fields is V gene, D gene, J gene, clone size, CDR3 DNA, CDR3 protein. The D gene is left open where the match is weak. For some rows the clone size is stated as once, few or many, or as a class when expanded; others skip it.

TRBV6-5	.	TRBJ1-1	few	TGTGCCAGCGCCCTGCAGGGACTGAACACTGAAGCTTTCTTT	CASALQGLNTEAFF
TRBV9	.	TRBJ2-5	.	TGTGCCAGCAGCGGCACCAACCAAGAGACCCAGTACTTC	CASSGTNQETQYF
TRBV4-1	.	TRBJ2-7	.	TGCGCCAGCAGCCCAGGTTACGAGCAGTACTTC	CASSPGYEQYF
TRBV5-4	.	TRBJ1-1	few	TGTGCCAGCAGCTTGGGCGCTGGGGCACGATGGACTGAAGCTTTCTTT	CASSLGAGARWTEAFF
TRBV6-1	TRBD2	TRBJ2-3	few	TGTGCCAGCAGTGTACTAGCGGCGACAGATACGCAGTATTTT	CASSVLAATDTQYF
TRBV2	.	TRBJ2-5	.	TGTGCCAGCAGTGGGACGGTTCAAGAGACCCAGTACTTC	CASSGTVQETQYF
TRBV5-6	.	TRBJ1-2	.	TGTGCCAGCAGCTCCCGGCCAGATAACTATGGCTACACCTTC	CASSSRPDNYGYTF
TRBV4-1	.	TRBJ1-1	.	TGCGCCAGCAGCCAAGATGAGACTGAAGCTTTCTTT	CASSQDETEAFF
TRBV10-2	.	TRBJ2-3	.	TGCGCCAGCAGAGGATGGACTCAAGATACGCAGTATTTT	CASRGWTQDTQYF
TRBV5-1	.	TRBJ1-1	.	TGCGCCAGCAGCTCCAATCAGCAGAACACTGAAGCTTTCTTT	CASSSNQQNTEAFF
TRBV15	.	TRBJ1-5	few	TGTGCCACCAGCAGAGATGGAGACTCCAATCAGCCCCAGCATTTT	CATSRDGDSNQPQHF
TRBV9	.	TRBJ1-3	.	TGTGCCAGCAGCTCCAGGGCGGGCCTCGGGTCTGGAAACACCATATATTTT	CASSSRAGLGSGNTIYF
TRBV10-3	.	TRBJ2-5	.	TGTGCCATCAGTGACCGCCAAGAGACCCAGTACTTC	CAISDRQETQYF
TRBV5-1	TRBD2	TRBJ2-3	.	TGCGCCAGCAGCTTGGGAGCGGGAAGCACAGATACGCAGTATTTT	CASSLGAGSTDTQYF
TRBV28	TRBD1	TRBJ1-5	.	TGTGCCAGCAGACCCCCGGGACAGGGACAGCCCCAGCATTTT	CASRPPGQGQPQHF
TRBV19	TRBD2	TRBJ2-3	.	TGTGCCAGTAGTCAACAGCGGGGGCCGAGCACAGATACGCAGTATTTT	CASSQQRGPSTDTQYF